This passage covers 23 T cell receptor beta chains from one sample sequenced in a study of blood T cell repertoires in COVID-19. Generated by immunoSEQ multiplex PCR, the TCRdb table keeps only in-frame clones and is missing some. The profile shows 150,000 to 200,000 clones, roughly nine tenths of them singletons. Material for sequencing was PBMCs or T cells enriched from blood (not recorded which). These receptors were collected from a middle-aged woman in a cohort exposed to, infected with or recovered from COVID-19 (not recorded which).

This chain connects TRBV5-5 to TRBJ2-3, with D possibly matching TRBD2 (5 bases). V was clipped by 3 bases and J by 1 base, with 12 bases between them. This CDR3 contains 15 residues. CDR1 SGHKS and CDR2 YYEKEE come from the germline V gene (reference sequence). The CDR3 sequence: CASSSFAGGTDTQYF. CDR3 in DNA: TGTGCCAGCAGCTCCTTCGCGGGCGGCACAGATACGCAGTATTTT.

The chain recombines TRBV14 with TRBJ2-1, with D uncertain. The V end lost 3 bases, the J end lost 1 base, and 7 bases lay between the germline ends. The CDR3 is 14 residues long. Germline CDR1 reads SGHDN; CDR2 reads FVKESK. CDR3 nucleotides: TGTGCCAGCAGCCATGCGGAGTCCTACAATGAGCAGTTCTTC. It is translated as CASSHAESYNEQFF.

V gene TRBV7-6 combines with J gene TRBJ2-5; D gene ambiguous. The CDR3 covers 15 residues. In germline, CDR1 is SGHVS, CDR2 FNYEAQ. Trimming pared 1 base from V and 1 base from J, leaving 10 bases between. CDR3 amino acids: CASSLGAGPQETQYF. CDR3 bases: TGTGCCAGCAGCTTAGGGGCCGGTCCCCAAGAGACCCAGTACTTC.

The rearrangement links TRBV6-1 to TRBJ1-5; the D gene is possibly TRBD1 (5 bases). CDR1 is MNHNS, CDR2 SASEGT, per germline. The CDR3 contains 14 residues. V shed 2 bases and J shed 6 bases, with 11 bases lying between them. The CDR3 DNA follows: TGTGCCAGCAGTGAAACTCACAGGATTCAGCCCCAGCATTTT. Its translation: CASSETHRIQPQHF.

The J gene is TRBJ1-1, the V gene TRBV7-8, with no clear D. The CDR3 loop spans 13 amino acids. V was trimmed by 1 base and J by 5 bases, leaving 8 bases between them. CDR1 SGHVS and CDR2 FQNEAQ come from the germline V gene. CDR3 protein: CASSLERGTEAFF. The CDR3 DNA sequence: TGTGCCAGCAGCTTAGAAAGAGGGACTGAAGCTTTCTTT.

V usage is TRBV4-1 and J usage is TRBJ2-3, with D perhaps TRBD2 (7 bases). The CDR3 is made up of 20 amino acids. Deletions cut 0 bases from V and 0 bases from J, with 22 bases between. Germline V CDR1 and CDR2: MGHRA, YSYEKL. CDR3 nucleotides: TGCGCCAGCAGCCAAGAAGGGGGACTCCTTAGCGGGTCTAGCACAGATACGCAGTATTTT. Translating it yields CASSQEGGLLSGSSTDTQYF.

J is TRBJ1-1 and V is TRBV29-1; D possibly corresponds to TRBD1 (5 bases). V was pared by 7 bases and J by 4 bases, with 13 bases between. The CDR3 is 12 amino acids. CDR1 and CDR2 from the germline V gene are SQVTM and ANQGSEA. The CDR3 DNA is TGCAGCGATCGGGGGAAGACCACTGAAGCTTTCTTT. Its translation: CSDRGKTTEAFF.

V gene TRBV9 combines with J gene TRBJ2-7; no clear D gene. This CDR3 contains 14 residues. V was clipped by 0 bases and J by 7 bases, with 14 bases between them. From germline, CDR1 is SGDLS and CDR2 YYNGEE. CDR3 sequence reads: CASSVVDRAREQYF. The CDR3 nucleotides read TGTGCCAGCAGCGTAGTAGACCGTGCTAGGGAGCAGTACTTC.

The gene calls are TRBV2 and TRBJ2-3; 11 bases are shared with TRBD1. There are 14 residues in the CDR3. The V and J ends lost 6 bases and 6 bases, in that order; junction bases with no gene match: 5. Per the germline V gene, CDR1 is SNHLY and CDR2 is FYNNEI. The CDR3 here is CASSDRDRGDTQYF. CDR3 sequence (DNA): TGTGCCAGCAGCGACCGGGACAGGGGGGATACGCAGTATTTT.

The gene calls are TRBV5-4 and TRBJ1-4, with 7 nucleotides matching TRBD1. Germline CDR1 and CDR2: SGHNT and YYREEE (reference sequence). V shed 2 bases and J 5 bases; nucleotides not matched to a gene: 6. CDR3 size: 15 residues. CDR3 coding DNA: TGTGCCAGCAGCTTCACAGGGGACCGAAATGAAAAACTGTTTTTT. Translating it yields CASSFTGDRNEKLFF.

The chain employs TRBV10-1 and TRBJ2-1; TRBD2 matches 11 bases. The germline V gene has CDR1 WNHNN and CDR2 SYGVQD (reference sequence). This CDR3 spans 14 amino acids. V shed 4 bases and J 10 bases; nucleotides not matched to a gene: 6. The CDR3 is CASSGLAGNHEQFF. CDR3 in DNA: TGCGCCAGCAGTGGACTAGCGGGAAACCACGAGCAGTTCTTC.

This CDR3 is CASSPTGGNYGYTF. CDR3 bases: TGTGCCAGCAGCCCGACAGGCGGAAACTATGGCTACACCTTC. V is TRBV5-4 and J is TRBJ1-2; D is perhaps TRBD1 (6 bases). In germline, CDR1 is SGHNT, CDR2 YYREEE (reference sequence). V lost 4 bases to trimming and J lost 2 bases, with 12 bases between them. This CDR3 spans 14 amino acids. The variable domain in full, with the rest retrieved from reference TRBV5-4 and TRBJ1-2, is ETGVTQSPTHLIKTRGQQVTLRCSSQSGHNTVSWYQQALGQGPQFIFQYYREEENGRGNFPPRFSGLQFPNYSSELNVNALELDDSALYLCASSPTGGNYGYTFGSGTRLTVV.

This clone appeared many times. The chain carries TRBV4-1 and TRBJ1-5, with a tentative D call TRBD1 (5 bases). There are 16 residues in the CDR3. Per germline, CDR1 MGHRA and CDR2 YSYEKL. V shed 2 bases and J shed 6 bases, with 17 bases lying between them. CDR3 sequence reads: CASSQTDGGRGQPQHF. The CDR3 region has the DNA TGCGCCAGCAGCCAAACCGACGGGGGTAGGGGTCAGCCCCAGCATTTT.

The chain couples TRBV19 to TRBJ2-7; D gene ambiguous. The CDR3 has 15 residues. V lost 1 base, J lost 5 bases, and 15 bases lay in between. Per germline, CDR1 LNHDA and CDR2 SQIVND (reference sequence). This chain's CDR3 is CASSIAARWMDEQYF. CDR3 coding DNA: TGTGCCAGTAGTATAGCAGCGCGTTGGATGGACGAGCAGTACTTC. The variable domain in full, with the rest retrieved from reference TRBV19 and TRBJ2-7, is DGGITQSPKYLFRKEGQNVTLSCEQNLNHDAMYWYRQDPGQGLRLIYYSQIVNDFQKGDIAEGYSVSREKKESFPLTVTSAQKNPTAFYLCASSIAARWMDEQYFGPGTRLTVT.

This rearrangement joins TRBV20-1 to TRBJ1-2; TRBD1 matches 10 bases. Germline V lookup: CDR1 DFQATT, CDR2 SNEGSKA (reference sequence). Germline trimming cut 3 bases from V and 7 bases from J; bases unmatched to any gene: 14. The CDR3 is 16 residues long. The CDR3 DNA reads TGCAGTGCTAGTCCCCGAGCCCCCCGGGACAGGGGTGGCTACACCTTC. Protein sequence: CSASPRAPRDRGGYTF.

The chain links TRBV7-9 to TRBJ2-2, with 9 bases identical to TRBD1. CDR1 is SEHNR and CDR2 is FQNEAQ in the germline V gene (reference sequence). J lost 7 bases, V lost 2 bases, and 5 bases had no gene match. CDR3 length: 15 amino acids. The CDR3 sequence is CASSLSGQGNGELFF. DNA of the CDR3: TGTGCCAGCAGCTTAAGTGGACAGGGGAACGGGGAGCTGTTTTTT.

V is TRBV7-9 and J is TRBJ2-7; D may be TRBD2 (6 bases). Between the trimmed V and J ends, which lost 5 bases and 7 bases, there was a span of 15 bases. The CDR3 totals 13 residues. The germline gives CDR1 SEHNR, CDR2 FQNEAQ (reference sequence). The CDR3: CASSAPGAGEQYF. The CDR3 DNA reads TGTGCCAGCAGCGCACCGGGCGCGGGGGAGCAGTACTTC.

J is TRBJ1-1 and V is TRBV7-9, with 8 bases fitting TRBD1. The CDR3 runs to 15 residues. After removal of 5 bases from V and 1 base from J, the junction contained 6 bases not matched to a gene. CDR1 and CDR2 (germline): SEHNR, FQNEAQ (reference sequence). CDR3 in amino acids: CASSPPGTGNTEAFF. CDR3 DNA sequence: TGTGCCAGCAGCCCCCCCGGGACAGGGAACACTGAAGCTTTCTTT.

On this clone: Other nucleotide sequences in the sample specify the same CDR3. This rearrangement joins TRBV3-1 (or the pseudogene TRBV3-2) to TRBJ1-5, with 9 nucleotides matching TRBD1. The CDR3 runs 14 residues. Unmatched junction bases numbered 1, after V lost 1 base and J lost 6 bases. Per germline, CDR1 LGHDT and CDR2 YNNKEL (reference sequence). The CDR3 DNA is TGTGCCAGCAGCCAAGGGACAGGGGTTCAGCCCCAGCATTTT. Encoded protein: CASSQGTGVQPQHF.

V is TRBV7-5 and J is TRBJ1-5; the D segment call TRBD1 is taken from the table without a DNA check. TRBV7-5 is labeled a pseudogene. The CDR3 has 15 amino acids. In DNA, the CDR3 is TGTGTCAGAAGCTCCTCCGACAGGGGGATTCAGCCCCAGCATTTT. This encodes CVRSSSDRGIQPQHF.

The V gene is TRBV5-1, the J gene TRBJ1-4; D perhaps matches TRBD1 (6 bases). CDR1 and CDR2 from the germline V gene are SGHRS and YFSETQ. The V end lost 0 bases, the J end lost 8 bases, and 14 bases lay between the germline ends. This CDR3 region has 15 residues. The CDR3 reads CASSLGGGRGEKLFF. The CDR3 DNA is TGCGCCAGCAGCTTGGGCGGGGGGCGCGGCGAAAAACTGTTTTTT.

The chain links TRBV11-2 to TRBJ1-5, with D perhaps TRBD1 (6 bases). Germline assignment: CDR1 SGHAT and CDR2 FQNNGV. Between the trimmed V and J ends, which lost 2 bases and 3 bases, there was a span of 11 bases. The CDR3 is 15 residues long. The CDR3 is CASSLHRAINQPQHF. In nucleotides, the CDR3 is TGTGCCAGCAGCTTACACAGGGCAATCAATCAGCCCCAGCATTTT.

This clone has more than one count but fewer than ten. V is TRBV3-1 (or the pseudogene TRBV3-2) and J is TRBJ2-1; 11 bases match TRBD2. The CDR3 is 16 amino acids. Germline V lookup: CDR1 LGHDT, CDR2 YNNKEL (reference sequence). V was clipped by 3 bases and J by 5 bases; unmatched bases: 6. The CDR3 loop is CASSHLLAGVHNEQFF. The CDR3 DNA reads as TGTGCCAGCAGCCACTTACTAGCGGGAGTTCACAATGAGCAGTTCTTC.